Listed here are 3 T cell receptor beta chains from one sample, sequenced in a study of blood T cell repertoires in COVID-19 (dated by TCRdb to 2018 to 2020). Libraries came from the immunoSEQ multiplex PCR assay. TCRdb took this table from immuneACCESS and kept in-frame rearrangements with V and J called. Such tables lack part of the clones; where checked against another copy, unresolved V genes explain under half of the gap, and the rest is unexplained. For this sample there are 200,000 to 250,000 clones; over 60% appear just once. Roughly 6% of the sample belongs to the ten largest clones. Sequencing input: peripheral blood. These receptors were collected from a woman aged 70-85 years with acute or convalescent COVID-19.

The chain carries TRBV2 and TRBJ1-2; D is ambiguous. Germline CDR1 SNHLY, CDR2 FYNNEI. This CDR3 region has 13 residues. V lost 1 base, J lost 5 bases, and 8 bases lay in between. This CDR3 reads CASSEGGGYGYTF. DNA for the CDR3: TGTGCCAGCAGTGAAGGTGGAGGGTATGGCTACACCTTC.

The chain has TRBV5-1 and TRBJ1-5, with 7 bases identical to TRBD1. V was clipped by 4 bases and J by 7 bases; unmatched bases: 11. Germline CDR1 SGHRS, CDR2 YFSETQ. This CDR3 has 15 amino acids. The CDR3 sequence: CASSPGGSGGQPQHF. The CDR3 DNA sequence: TGCGCCAGCAGCCCCGGCGGGTCAGGGGGACAGCCCCAGCATTTT. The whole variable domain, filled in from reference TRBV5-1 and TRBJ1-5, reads KAGVTQTPRYLIKTRGQQVTLSCSPISGHRSVSWYQQTPGQGLQFLFEYFSETQRNKGNFPGRFSGRQFSNSRSEMNVSTLELGDSALYLCASSPGGSGGQPQHFGDGTRLSIL.

The CDR3 coding sequence is TGTGCCAGCAGCTCCCGAGGGGGGACAGGGGGCGACTATGGCTACACCTTC. Protein sequence: CASSSRGGTGGDYGYTF. The chain has TRBV7-2 and TRBJ1-2, with 12 nucleotides matching TRBD1. Germline CDR1 is SGHTA and CDR2 is FQGNSA. Unmatched junction bases numbered 9, after V lost 4 bases and J lost 3 bases. The CDR3 consists of 17 residues.